This entry lists 9 T cell receptor beta chains sequenced from one sample in a study of shared clonotypes between healthy human individuals. Clones were sequenced by immunoSEQ multiplex PCR, and TCRdb holds only the in-frame ones, with some missing. Here the sample spans millions of clones, approximately 93% being singletons. The sequenced material came from naive CD4+ T cells from PBMCs. Described subset: CD45RA+ positively selected. The source of these receptors is a man aged 18 to 30 in good health. Some clones in this sample may be carry-over from other donors' samples.

This clone was recorded only once. The chain joins TRBV11-2 to TRBJ1-2; 7 nucleotides align to TRBD1. The CDR3 totals 12 residues. The V gene's germline CDR1 is SGHAT and CDR2 FQNNGV. The V and J ends lost 5 bases and 8 bases, in that order; junction bases with no gene match: 5. The CDR3 protein is CASSLTGLGYTF. DNA of the CDR3: TGTGCCAGCAGCCTGACAGGGCTCGGCTACACCTTC.

The chain uses TRBV10-3 and TRBJ2-5, with D uncertain. Germline V gene data show CDR1 as ENHRY and CDR2 as SYGVKD. V was clipped by 1 base and J by 5 bases, with 11 bases between them. CDR3 length: 14 amino acids. The CDR3 DNA sequence: TGTGCCATCAGTGAGTTAGCCGGTGGGGAGACCCAGTACTTC. Its translation is CAISELAGGETQYF.

This chain uses TRBV5-1 with TRBJ2-6; TRBD1 matches at 9 bases. With V trimmed by 0 bases and J by 0 bases, 10 bases remained unmatched. CDR1 is SGHRS and CDR2 is YFSETQ in the germline V gene. CDR3 size: 20 residues. The CDR3 sequence: CASSLDDTGQGSSGANVLTF. CDR3 nucleotide sequence: TGCGCCAGCAGCTTGGATGATACGGGACAGGGATCCTCTGGGGCCAACGTCCTGACTTTC.

The gene calls are TRBV2 and TRBJ2-5; 9 bases map to TRBD1. Germline CDR1 and CDR2: SNHLY and FYNNEI. The CDR3 has 14 residues. V was clipped by 6 bases and J by 4 bases; unmatched bases: 6. CDR3 loop: CASRAGQGTETQYF. The CDR3 DNA sequence: TGTGCCAGCAGAGCGGGACAGGGCACAGAGACCCAGTACTTC.

This rearrangement joins TRBV19 to TRBJ1-1, with D perhaps TRBD1 (6 bases). Germline V gene lookup returns CDR1 LNHDA and CDR2 SQIVND (reference sequence). The CDR3 spans 17 residues. Trimming left V 5 bases short and J 4 bases short, with 23 bases between. CDR3 protein: CASSARFPTGTSTEAFF. CDR3 DNA: TGTGCCAGTAGTGCCCGGTTCCCTACAGGGACGAGCACTGAAGCTTTCTTT. Full variable domain (rest looked up from reference TRBV19 and TRBJ1-1): DGGITQSPKYLFRKEGQNVTLSCEQNLNHDAMYWYRQDPGQGLRLIYYSQIVNDFQKGDIAEGYSVSREKKESFPLTVTSAQKNPTAFYLCASSARFPTGTSTEAFFGQGTRLTVV.

V usage is TRBV7-3 and J usage is TRBJ2-7; the D gene is possibly TRBD1 (6 bases). V lost 1 base, J lost 7 bases, and 11 bases lay in between. The CDR3 totals 13 residues. CDR1 is SGHTA and CDR2 is FQGTGA in the germline V gene. The CDR3 loop reads CASSLNRDGEQYF. CDR3 nucleotides: TGTGCCAGCAGCTTAAACAGGGACGGTGAGCAGTACTTC.

A word on this clone: This sample also contains other DNA sequences that code for the same CDR3. The genes are TRBV29-1 and TRBJ2-1; TRBD2 might be the D (5 bases). The CDR3 is made up of 13 amino acids. V dropped 6 bases and J dropped 3 bases, with 12 bases sitting between them. Germline V gene data show CDR1 as SQVTM and CDR2 as ANQGSEA. CDR3 amino acids: CSVLGLDYNEQFF. In DNA form, the CDR3 reads TGCAGCGTGCTCGGACTGGACTACAATGAGCAGTTCTTC.

On this clone itself: The sample contains more than one DNA sequence encoding this CDR3. The chain couples TRBV7-3 to TRBJ2-3; 7 bases map to TRBD2. The germline V gene encodes CDR1 SGHTA and CDR2 FQGTGA. The CDR3 extends over 15 amino acids. Trimming at V came to 2 bases and at J to 2 bases, leaving 4 bases not matched to a gene. The CDR3 DNA reads as TGTGCCAGCAGCTTAGCGGGAGTGCCCACAGATACGCAGTATTTT. Translating gives CASSLAGVPTDTQYF.

The rearrangement links TRBV7-5 to TRBJ1-1; TRBD1, the D gene given by the table, was not confirmed from the DNA. TRBV7-5 is an annotated pseudogene. The CDR3 loop spans 17 amino acids. This chain's CDR3 is CVRTATPDKDRGRSAFF. DNA for the CDR3: TGTGTCAGAACCGCGACCCCCGACAAGGACAGGGGGCGTTCGGCTTTCTTT.